These 2 T cell receptor beta chains came from one sample sequenced in a study of T-cell memory formation after mild COVID-19. TCRdb re-analysed the 5' RACE reads in MiXCR, keeping a single row per CDR3 protein. This table has a few hundred thousand distinct CDR3 sequences, about 21% appearing once. Material: PBMCs or a T cell subset sorted from them (not recorded which). These receptors were taken from an adult woman who had mild COVID-19 (a few samples of this study predate the infection). Cell type and time point are not known.

This clonotype was counted a few times. The chain recombines TRBV18 with TRBJ2-3; possible D gene TRBD2, 5 bases. V was pared by 1 base and J by 4 bases, with 9 bases between. From germline, CDR1 is KGHSH and CDR2 LQKENI. The CDR3 spans 14 residues. This CDR3 reads CASSPLLGADTQYF. The CDR3 DNA follows: TGTGCCAGCTCACCACTGCTGGGAGCAGATACGCAGTATTTT.

V and J are TRBV5-1 and TRBJ2-1, with D unresolved. The length of the CDR3 is 15 residues. Germline CDR1 is SGHRS and CDR2 is YFSETQ. Between the trimmed V and J ends, which lost 4 bases and 3 bases, there was a span of 14 bases. The CDR3 is CASSLKEGFYNEQFF. CDR3 coding DNA: TGCGCCAGCAGCCTAAAGGAAGGATTCTACAATGAGCAGTTCTTC. Based on the CDR3 plus reference TRBV5-1 and TRBJ2-1, the full variable domain is KAGVTQTPRYLIKTRGQQVTLSCSPISGHRSVSWYQQTPGQGLQFLFEYFSETQRNKGNFPGRFSGRQFSNSRSEMNVSTLELGDSALYLCASSLKEGFYNEQFFGPGTRLTVL.